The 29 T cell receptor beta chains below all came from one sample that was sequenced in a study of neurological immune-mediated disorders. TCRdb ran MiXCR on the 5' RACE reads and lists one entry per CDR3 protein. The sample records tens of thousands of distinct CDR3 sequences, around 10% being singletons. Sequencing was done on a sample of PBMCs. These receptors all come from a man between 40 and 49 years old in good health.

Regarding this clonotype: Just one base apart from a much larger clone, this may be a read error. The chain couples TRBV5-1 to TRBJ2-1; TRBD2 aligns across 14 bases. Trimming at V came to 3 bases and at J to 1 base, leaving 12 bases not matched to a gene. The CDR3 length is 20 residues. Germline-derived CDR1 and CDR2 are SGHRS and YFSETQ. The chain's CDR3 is CASSSAGTSGSLRSYNEQFF. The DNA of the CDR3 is TGCGCCAGCAGCTCCGCCGGGACTAGCGGGAGTTTACGTTCCTACAATGAGCAGTTCTTC.

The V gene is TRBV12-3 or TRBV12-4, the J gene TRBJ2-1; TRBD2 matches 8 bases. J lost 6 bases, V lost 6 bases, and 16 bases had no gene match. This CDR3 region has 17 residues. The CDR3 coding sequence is TGTGCCAGCAGCCGACTAGCGTGGGCCTTTGGGGGCAATGAGCAGTTCTTC. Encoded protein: CASSRLAWAFGGNEQFF.

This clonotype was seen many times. The CDR3 sequence: CASSEDRGSYEQYF. The CDR3 nucleotides read TGTGCCAGCAGTGAGGACAGGGGGTCTTACGAGCAGTACTTC. The chain joins TRBV6-1 to TRBJ2-7; 10 bases map to TRBD1. This CDR3 spans 14 amino acids. With 3 bases clipped from V and 4 bases from J, the junction kept 3 bases outside the gene matches. From germline, CDR1 is MNHNS and CDR2 SASEGT.

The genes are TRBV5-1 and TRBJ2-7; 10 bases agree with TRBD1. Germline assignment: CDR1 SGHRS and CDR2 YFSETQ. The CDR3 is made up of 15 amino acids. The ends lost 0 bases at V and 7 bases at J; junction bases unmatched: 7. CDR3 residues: CASSLVGDRGQEQYF. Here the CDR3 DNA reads TGCGCCAGCAGCTTGGTCGGCGACAGGGGGCAGGAGCAGTACTTC.

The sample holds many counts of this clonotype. The CDR3: CSAQGQGAEKLFF. In nucleotides, the CDR3 is TGCAGCGCACAGGGACAGGGGGCGGAAAAACTGTTTTTT. V gene TRBV29-1 combines with J gene TRBJ1-4; 12 bases match TRBD1. The CDR3 is 13 amino acids. J gave up 8 bases and V 7 bases, and 5 bases lay outside the gene matches. The germline CDR1 and CDR2 sequences are SQVTM and ANQGSEA.

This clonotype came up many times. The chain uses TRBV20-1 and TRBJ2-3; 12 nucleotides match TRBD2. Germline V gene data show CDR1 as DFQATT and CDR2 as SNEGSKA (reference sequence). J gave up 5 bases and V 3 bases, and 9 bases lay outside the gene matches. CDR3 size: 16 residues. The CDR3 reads CSARVASGGAGDTQYF. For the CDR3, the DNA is TGCAGTGCTAGGGTCGCTAGCGGGGGGGCCGGAGATACGCAGTATTTT.

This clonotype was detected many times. Written as DNA, the CDR3 is TGTGCCATCAGTCGGGACGGTCCCTACGAGCAGTACTTC. It codes for CAISRDGPYEQYF. The gene calls are TRBV10-3 and TRBJ2-7; D assignment may be TRBD1 or TRBD2 (5 bases each). Germline V gives CDR1 ENHRY, CDR2 SYGVKD. This CDR3 comprises 13 residues. V was pared by 5 bases and J by 2 bases, with 10 bases between.

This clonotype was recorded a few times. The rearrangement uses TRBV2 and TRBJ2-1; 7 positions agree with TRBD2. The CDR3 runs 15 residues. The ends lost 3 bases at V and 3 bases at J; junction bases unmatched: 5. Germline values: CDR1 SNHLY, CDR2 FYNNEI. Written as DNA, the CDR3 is TGTGCCAGCAGTGAGCGGGACTACCTCTACAATGAGCAGTTCTTC. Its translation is CASSERDYLYNEQFF. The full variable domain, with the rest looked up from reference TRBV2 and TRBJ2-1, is EPEVTQTPSHQVTQMGQEVILRCVPISNHLYFYWYRQILGQKVEFLVSFYNNEISEKSEIFDDQFSVERPDGSNFTLKIRSTKLEDSAMYFCASSERDYLYNEQFFGPGTRLTVL.

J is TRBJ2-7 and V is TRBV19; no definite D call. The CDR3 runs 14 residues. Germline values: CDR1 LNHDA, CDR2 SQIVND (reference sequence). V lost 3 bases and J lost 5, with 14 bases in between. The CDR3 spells CASSIGTNPDEQYF. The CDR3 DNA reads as TGTGCCAGTAGTATCGGCACCAATCCGGACGAGCAGTACTTC.

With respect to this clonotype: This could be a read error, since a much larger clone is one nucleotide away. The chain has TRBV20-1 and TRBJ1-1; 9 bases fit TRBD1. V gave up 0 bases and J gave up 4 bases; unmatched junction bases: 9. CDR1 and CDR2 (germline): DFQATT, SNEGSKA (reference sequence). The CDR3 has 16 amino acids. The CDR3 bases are TGCAGTGCTAGAGATCAATGCCGACAGGGGGGCACTGAAGCTTTCTTT. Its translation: CSARDQCRQGGTEAFF.

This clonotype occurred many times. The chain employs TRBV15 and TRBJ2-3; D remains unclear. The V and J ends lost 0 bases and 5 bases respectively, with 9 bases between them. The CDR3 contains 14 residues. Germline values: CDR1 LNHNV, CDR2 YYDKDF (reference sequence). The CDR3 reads CATSRDSIGDTQYF. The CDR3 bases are TGTGCCACCAGCAGAGATTCGATAGGAGATACGCAGTATTTT.

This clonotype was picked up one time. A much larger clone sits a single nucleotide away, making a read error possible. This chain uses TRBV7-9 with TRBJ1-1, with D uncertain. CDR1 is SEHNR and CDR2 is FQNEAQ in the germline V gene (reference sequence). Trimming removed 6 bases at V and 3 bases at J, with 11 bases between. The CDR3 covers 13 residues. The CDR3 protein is CASSERADTEAFF. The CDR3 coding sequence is TGTGCCAGCAGTGAGAGGGCCGACACTGAAGCTTTCTTT. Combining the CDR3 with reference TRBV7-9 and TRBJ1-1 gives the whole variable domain DTGVSQNPRHKITKRGQNVTFRCDPISEHNRLYWYRQTLGQGPEFLTYFQNEAQLEKSRLLSDRFSAERPKGSFSTLEIQRTEQGDSAMYLCASSERADTEAFFGQGTRLTVV.

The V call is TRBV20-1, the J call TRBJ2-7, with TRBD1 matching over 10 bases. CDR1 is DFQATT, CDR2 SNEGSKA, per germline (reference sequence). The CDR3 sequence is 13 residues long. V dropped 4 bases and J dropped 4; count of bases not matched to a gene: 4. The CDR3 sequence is CSAKTGGRYEQYF. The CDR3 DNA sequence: TGCAGTGCTAAGACAGGGGGCAGGTACGAGCAGTACTTC.

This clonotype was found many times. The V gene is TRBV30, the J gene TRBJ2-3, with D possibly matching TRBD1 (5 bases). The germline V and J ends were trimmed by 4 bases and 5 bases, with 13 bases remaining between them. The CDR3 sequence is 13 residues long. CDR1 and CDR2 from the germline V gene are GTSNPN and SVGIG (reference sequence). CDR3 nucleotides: TGTGCCTGGAACGTCCTTAGGGGAGATACGCAGTATTTT. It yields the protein CAWNVLRGDTQYF.

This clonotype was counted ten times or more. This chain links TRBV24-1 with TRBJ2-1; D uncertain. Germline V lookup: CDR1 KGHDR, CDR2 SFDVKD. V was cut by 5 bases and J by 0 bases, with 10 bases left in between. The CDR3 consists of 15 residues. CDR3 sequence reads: CATSVVSSSYNEQFF. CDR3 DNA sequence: TGTGCCACCAGTGTCGTCAGCAGCTCCTACAATGAGCAGTTCTTC.

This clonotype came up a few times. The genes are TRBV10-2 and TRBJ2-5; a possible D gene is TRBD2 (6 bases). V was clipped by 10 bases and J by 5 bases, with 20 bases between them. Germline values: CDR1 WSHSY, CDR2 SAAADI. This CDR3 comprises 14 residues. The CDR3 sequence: CATYTGDFAETQYF. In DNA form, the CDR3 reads TGCGCCACCTACACCGGGGACTTTGCGGAGACCCAGTACTTC.

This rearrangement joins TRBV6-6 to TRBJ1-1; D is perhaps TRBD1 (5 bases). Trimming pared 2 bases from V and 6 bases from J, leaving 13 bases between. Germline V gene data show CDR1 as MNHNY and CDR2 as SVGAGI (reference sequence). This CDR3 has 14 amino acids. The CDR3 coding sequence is TGTGCCAGCAGTTACGGGTGGGAAGGGGCTGAAGCTTTCTTT. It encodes CASSYGWEGAEAFF.

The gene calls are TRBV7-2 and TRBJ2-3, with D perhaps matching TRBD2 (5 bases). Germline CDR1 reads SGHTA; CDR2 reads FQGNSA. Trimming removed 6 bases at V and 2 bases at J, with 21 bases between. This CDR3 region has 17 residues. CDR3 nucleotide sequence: TGTGCCAGCAGAAAAGCGGCGGGTACCATAATCACAGATACGCAGTATTTT. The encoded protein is CASRKAAGTIITDTQYF.

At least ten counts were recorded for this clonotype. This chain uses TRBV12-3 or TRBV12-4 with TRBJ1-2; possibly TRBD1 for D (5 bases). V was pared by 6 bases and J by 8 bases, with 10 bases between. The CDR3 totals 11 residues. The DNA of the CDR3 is TGTGCCAGCAGACTAAACAGGGGCTACACCTTC. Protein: CASRLNRGYTF.

The CDR3 DNA reads as TGTGCCAGTAGTCCCTTAGGAGGGACTAGCGGGAGCTACAATGAGCAGTTCTTC. It is translated as CASSPLGGTSGSYNEQFF. This sequence joins TRBV19 and TRBJ2-1; 14 bases match TRBD2. V trimming: 5 bases; J trimming: 3 bases; junction bases outside the gene matches: 9. The CDR3 sequence is 18 residues long. Looked up from germline, CDR1 is LNHDA and CDR2 is SQIVND (reference sequence).

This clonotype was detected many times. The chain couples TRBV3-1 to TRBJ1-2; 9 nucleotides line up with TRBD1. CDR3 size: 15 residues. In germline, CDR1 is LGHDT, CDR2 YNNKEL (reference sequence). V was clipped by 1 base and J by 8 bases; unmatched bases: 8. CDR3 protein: CASSQVPRTGEGYTF. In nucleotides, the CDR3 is TGTGCCAGCAGCCAAGTCCCCCGGACAGGGGAAGGCTACACCTTC.

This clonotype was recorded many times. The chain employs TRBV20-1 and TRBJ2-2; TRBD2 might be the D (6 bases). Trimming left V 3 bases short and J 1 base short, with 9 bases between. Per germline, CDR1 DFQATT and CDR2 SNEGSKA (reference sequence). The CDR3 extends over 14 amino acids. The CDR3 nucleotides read TGCAGTGCTAGCGTTAGCGGGAACACCGGGGAGCTGTTTTTT. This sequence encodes CSASVSGNTGELFF.

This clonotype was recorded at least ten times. Here the CDR3 DNA reads TGCAGCGTTGTATTGACAGGGGGAACTGAAGCTTTCTTT. This translates into CSVVLTGGTEAFF. The J gene is TRBJ1-1, the V gene TRBV29-1, with TRBD1 matching over 9 bases. The length of the CDR3 is 13 residues. Germline CDR1 and CDR2: SQVTM and ANQGSEA. Trimming cost V 4 bases and J 5 bases; bases outside gene matches: 5.

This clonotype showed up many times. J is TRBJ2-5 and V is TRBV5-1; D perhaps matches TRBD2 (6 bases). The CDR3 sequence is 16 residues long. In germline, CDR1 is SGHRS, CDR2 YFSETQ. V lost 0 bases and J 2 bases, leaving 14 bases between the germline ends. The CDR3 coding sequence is TGCGCCAGCAGCTTGGCCGGCTTAGCGGAACAAGAGACCCAGTACTTC. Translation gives CASSLAGLAEQETQYF.

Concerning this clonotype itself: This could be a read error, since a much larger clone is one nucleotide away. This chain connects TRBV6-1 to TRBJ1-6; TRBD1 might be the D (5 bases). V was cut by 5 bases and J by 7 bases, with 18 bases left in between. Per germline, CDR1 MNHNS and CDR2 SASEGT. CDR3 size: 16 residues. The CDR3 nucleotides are TGTGCCAGCAGTTGGGAGGGACCCATTGGGAATTCACCCCTCCACTTT. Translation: CASSWEGPIGNSPLHF.

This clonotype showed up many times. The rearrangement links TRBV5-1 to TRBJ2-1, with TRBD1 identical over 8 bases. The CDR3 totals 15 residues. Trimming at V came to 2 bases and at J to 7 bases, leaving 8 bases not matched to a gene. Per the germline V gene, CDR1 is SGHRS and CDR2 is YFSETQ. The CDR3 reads CASSLDRGLRNEQFF. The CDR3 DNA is TGCGCCAGCAGCTTAGACAGGGGTCTTAGGAATGAGCAGTTCTTC.

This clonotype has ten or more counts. CDR3 sequence: CASSENRAGGYTF. The CDR3 DNA sequence: TGCGCCAGCAGTGAGAACAGGGCGGGCGGCTACACCTTC. The chain uses TRBV10-1 and TRBJ1-2; a weak D match, TRBD1 (6 bases). V was clipped by 2 bases and J by 8 bases, with 12 bases between them. The length of the CDR3 is 13 residues. The germline V gene has CDR1 WNHNN and CDR2 SYGVQD (reference sequence).

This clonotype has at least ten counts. Written as DNA, the CDR3 is TGTGCCAGCAGTTCCGGACAGGGGAAAGGCTACACCTTC. Its translation: CASSSGQGKGYTF. The genes are TRBV25-1 and TRBJ1-2; 9 bases align to TRBD1. The V gene end was trimmed by 5 bases and the J gene end by 8 bases; junction bases not matched to a gene: 6. CDR3 size: 13 residues. Germline V CDR1 and CDR2: MGHDK, SYGVNS.

CDR3 nucleotide sequence: TGTGCCAGCAGTTTTACAGGGGAAGGCTATGGCTACACCTTC. Translated: CASSFTGEGYGYTF. The J gene is TRBJ1-2, the V gene TRBV12-3 or TRBV12-4; 7 bases match TRBD1. The CDR3 is 14 residues long. V gave up 3 bases and J gave up 4 bases; unmatched junction bases: 5.